This T cell receptor (beta chain) stems from a study of long-term antiretroviral therapy in people with HIV. Findings and limits, study-wide: Relative to transplant donor controls, diversity remained lower despite increasing after ART. Among HIV repertoires, CDR3 length ranges were narrower than those of controls.

Samples were assayed with immunoSEQ v3.0 at survey level. This table comes from immunoSEQ multiplex PCR, and its TCRdb copy is limited to in-frame clones, with some not included. The data hold approximately 17,000 clones, with about three quarters observed a single time. This clone was detected only a few times. Its antigen is still unknown. The material sequenced was unsorted PBMCs, taken about 2.1 years before starting antiretroviral therapy. The receptor's source is a man between 25 and 39 years old with HIV.

CDR3 nucleotides: TGCGCCAGCAGCCAAAGTGGACAGGGGCTTCAGCCCCAGCATTTT. This encodes CASSQSGQGLQPQHF. The rearrangement joins TRBV4-1 to TRBJ1-5, with TRBD1 matching over 9 bases. The CDR3 extends over 15 amino acids. Germline CDR1 MGHRA, CDR2 YSYEKL. V lost 2 bases to trimming and J lost 6 bases; unmatched junction nucleotides: 5.